These T cell receptor beta chains were read from a single sample in a study of preoperative IRX-2 immunotherapy in early breast cancer. Libraries were prepared by immunoSEQ multiplex PCR; TCRdb keeps only in-frame clonotypes and omits some of them. The sample has fewer than 25,000 clones, roughly 89% seen once. The starting material was tumor tissue, obtained after IRX-2 immunotherapy. Every receptor here comes from a human donor with breast cancer. CDR3s include the opening cysteine and the closing phenylalanine or tryptophan. Fields, in order: V gene, D gene, J gene, clone size, CDR3 protein, CDR3 DNA. A D gene is named only where the DNA matches it firmly. Size is omitted from some rows. Given values are once, few, many or a class for expanded clones.

TRBV5-4	NA	TRBJ1-2	NA	CASSPGYSGLANYGYTF	TGTGCCAGCAGCCCGGGGTACAGTGGGCTAGCTAACTATGGCTACACCTTC
TRBV5-5	NA	TRBJ1-2	NA	CASSLGGNGDYGYTF	TGTGCCAGCAGCCTGGGGGGTAATGGGGACTATGGCTACACCTTC
TRBV29-1	NA	TRBJ2-7	NA	CSVVWDNSYEQYF	TGCAGCGTTGTCTGGGACAACTCCTACGAGCAGTACTTC
TRBV2	NA	TRBJ1-1	NA	CASSVQTVNTEAFF	TGTGCCAGCAGTGTCCAGACAGTTAACACTGAAGCTTTCTTT
TRBV15	NA	TRBJ1-2	NA	CATSPDRNYGYTF	TGTGCCACCAGCCCGGACCGGAACTATGGCTACACCTTC
TRBV9	TRBD1	TRBJ1-1	NA	CASSGSNRDREGWVTEAFF	TGTGCCAGCAGCGGGTCGAACCGGGACAGGGAAGGATGGGTCACTGAAGCTTTCTTT
TRBV27	TRBD2	TRBJ2-1	NA	CASSPFAGDSYNEQFF	TGTGCCAGCAGTCCGTTCGCGGGGGACTCCTACAATGAGCAGTTCTTC
TRBV27	NA	TRBJ1-2	NA	CASSLWVGDGLNYGYTF	TGTGCCAGCAGTTTATGGGTAGGGGACGGATTAAACTATGGCTACACCTTC
TRBV5-4	NA	TRBJ2-1	NA	CASSLSQYNEQFF	TGTGCCAGCAGCTTGAGTCAGTACAATGAGCAGTTCTTC
TRBV2	NA	TRBJ1-1	NA	CASSEGRAVGF	TGTGCCAGCAGTGAAGGGCGGGCGGTGGGCTTT
TRBV28	NA	TRBJ1-4	NA	CASSSLGKRDEKLFF	TGTGCCAGCAGTTCCCTGGGAAAACGGGATGAAAAACTGTTTTTT
TRBV27	TRBD2	TRBJ2-3	once	CASRPTSGVPGTQYF	TGTGCCAGCAGGCCGACTAGCGGGGTGCCGGGTACGCAGTATTTT
TRBV27	NA	TRBJ1-6	once	CASSLYGPGMSYNSPLHF	TGTGCCAGCAGTTTATATGGGCCAGGGATGTCCTATAATTCACCCCTCCACTTT
TRBV2	NA	TRBJ1-1	NA	CASSDRGTEAFF	TGTGCCAGCAGTGACAGGGGTACTGAAGCTTTCTTT
TRBV5-1	NA	TRBJ1-1	NA	CASSLAGAGVTEAFF	TGCGCCAGCAGCTTGGCTGGGGCGGGGGTCACTGAAGCTTTCTTT
TRBV5-1	NA	TRBJ2-2	NA	CASSLDLSNTGELFF	TGCGCCAGCAGCTTGGACTTGTCGAACACCGGGGAGCTGTTTTTT
TRBV6-1	NA	TRBJ1-6	NA	CASSEDSPLHF	TGTGCCAGCAGTGAAGATTCACCCCTCCACTTT
TRBV5-5	NA	TRBJ2-7	NA	CASSYRTVSLEQYF	TGTGCCAGCAGCTATAGGACAGTTTCTCTCGAGCAGTACTTC
TRBV10-3	NA	TRBJ1-1	NA	CAISAIRTGGNTEAFF	TGTGCCATCAGTGCGATCCGGACGGGAGGGAACACTGAAGCTTTCTTT
TRBV5-1	NA	TRBJ1-4	once	CASSPQGVVEKLFF	TGCGCCAGCAGCCCACAGGGTGTTGTTGAAAAACTGTTTTTT
TRBV5-1	NA	TRBJ1-1	NA	CASSLVGVRNTEAFF	TGCGCCAGCAGCTTGGTCGGGGTACGGAACACTGAAGCTTTCTTT
TRBV6-1	NA	TRBJ1-5	NA	CASTRQSNQPQHF	TGTGCCAGCACCAGACAGAGCAATCAGCCCCAGCATTTT
TRBV18	NA	TRBJ1-4	NA	CASSPQAGANEKLFF	TGTGCCAGCTCACCACAGGCAGGGGCTAATGAAAAACTGTTTTTT
TRBV5-1	NA	TRBJ1-1	NA	CASSLEGRKGEAFF	TGCGCCAGCAGCTTGGAAGGACGGAAAGGTGAAGCTTTCTTT
TRBV4-1	TRBD1	TRBJ1-5	medium-sized	CASSQGQFGNQPQHF	TGCGCCAGCAGCCAGGGACAGTTTGGCAATCAGCCCCAGCATTTT
TRBV11-3	TRBD2	TRBJ2-5	NA	CASSLVGGAGETQYF	TGTGCCAGCAGCTTAGTCGGGGGGGCTGGAGAGACCCAGTACTTC
TRBV11-1	TRBD1	TRBJ2-2	NA	CASSWTGRNTGELFF	TGTGCCAGCAGCTGGACAGGGAGGAACACCGGGGAGCTGTTTTTT
TRBV20-1	NA	TRBJ2-1	NA	CSARDNNEQFF	TGCAGTGCTAGAGATAACAATGAGCAGTTCTTC
TRBV6-1	NA	TRBJ1-1	NA	CASSEVENTEAFF	TGTGCCAGCAGTGAAGTGGAGAACACTGAAGCTTTCTTT
TRBV27	TRBD1	TRBJ1-3	NA	CASSRTGAGNTIYF	TGTGCCAGCAGCCGGACAGGGGCTGGAAACACCATATATTTT
TRBV10-3	TRBD1	TRBJ2-2	NA	CAIRDDRGFTGELFF	TGTGCCATCAGGGACGACAGGGGATTTACCGGGGAGCTGTTTTTT
TRBV27	TRBD1	TRBJ1-4	NA	CASSARQGPSEKLFF	TGTGCCAGCAGTGCCCGACAGGGCCCGAGTGAAAAACTGTTTTTT
TRBV28	TRBD1	TRBJ2-1	NA	CASNPSWTGQTGFF	TGTGCCAGCAACCCCTCCTGGACAGGCCAGACCGGGTTCTTC
TRBV16	NA	TRBJ2-2	NA	CASSRSRISTGELFF	TGTGCCAGCAGCCGTAGCAGGATTTCAACCGGGGAGCTGTTTTTT
TRBV6-1	TRBD1	TRBJ2-1	NA	CASSTGQGSYNEQFF	TGTGCCAGCAGCACAGGACAGGGTTCCTACAATGAGCAGTTCTTC
TRBV19	NA	TRBJ2-7	NA	CASSMVGQGHYEQYF	TGTGCCAGTAGTATGGTCGGGCAGGGGCACTACGAGCAGTACTTC